This T cell receptor beta chain was captured by sequencing in a study of PD-1 blockade in classical Hodgkin lymphoma. The table came from immunoSEQ multiplex PCR; TCRdb's copy has only in-frame clones and leaves some out. The table lists fewer than 35,000 clones, roughly 90% of them singletons. Time point in this sample: newly diagnosed, previously untreated cHL patient sample. Purification of CD4+ T cells from thawed PBMCs was achieved by magnetic negative selection. Comparison used PBMCs from newly diagnosed, untreated classical Hodgkin lymphoma. V was trimmed by 2 bases and J by 3 bases, leaving 10 bases between them. The germline CDR1 and CDR2 sequences are LNHDA and SQIVND (reference sequence). The CDR3 is 15 residues long.

The sequence was obtained from a human donor with classical Hodgkin lymphoma. The sample consisted of CD4+ T cells from blood. The rearrangement uses TRBV19 and TRBJ1-4; no definite D call. The CDR3 sequence is CASSILGSSNEKLFF. The CDR3 DNA follows: TGTGCCAGTAGTATATTGGGCAGCTCTAATGAAAAACTGTTTTTT.